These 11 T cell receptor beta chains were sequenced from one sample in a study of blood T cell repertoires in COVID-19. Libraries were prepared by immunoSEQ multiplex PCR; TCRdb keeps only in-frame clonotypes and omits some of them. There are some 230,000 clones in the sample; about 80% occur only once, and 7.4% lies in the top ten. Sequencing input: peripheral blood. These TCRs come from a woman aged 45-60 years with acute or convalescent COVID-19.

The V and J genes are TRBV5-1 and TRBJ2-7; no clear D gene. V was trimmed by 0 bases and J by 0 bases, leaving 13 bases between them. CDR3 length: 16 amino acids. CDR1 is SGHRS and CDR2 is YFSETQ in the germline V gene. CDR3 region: CASSLDHSSASYEQYF. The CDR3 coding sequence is TGCGCCAGCAGCTTGGATCACAGTTCGGCCTCCTACGAGCAGTACTTC.

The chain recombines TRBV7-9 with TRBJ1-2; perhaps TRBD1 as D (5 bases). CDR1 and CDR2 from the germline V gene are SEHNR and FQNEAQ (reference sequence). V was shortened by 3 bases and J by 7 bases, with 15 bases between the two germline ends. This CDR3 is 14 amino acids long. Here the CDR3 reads CASSFAGGGFGYTF. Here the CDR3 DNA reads TGTGCCAGCAGCTTTGCCGGGGGTGGATTTGGCTACACCTTC.

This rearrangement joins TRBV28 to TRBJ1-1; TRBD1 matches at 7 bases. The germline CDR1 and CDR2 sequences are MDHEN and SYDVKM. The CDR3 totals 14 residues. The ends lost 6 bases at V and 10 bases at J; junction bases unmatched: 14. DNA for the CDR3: TGTGCCAGCAGACCGGGACAGAGCCTCGCAGGAGCTTTCTTT. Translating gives CASRPGQSLAGAFF.

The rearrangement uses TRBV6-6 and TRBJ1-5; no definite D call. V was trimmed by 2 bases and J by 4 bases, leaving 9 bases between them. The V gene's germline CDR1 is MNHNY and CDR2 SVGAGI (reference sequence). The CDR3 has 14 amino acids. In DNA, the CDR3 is TGTGCCAGCAGTTACCACTACACGAATCAGCCCCAGCATTTT. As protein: CASSYHYTNQPQHF.

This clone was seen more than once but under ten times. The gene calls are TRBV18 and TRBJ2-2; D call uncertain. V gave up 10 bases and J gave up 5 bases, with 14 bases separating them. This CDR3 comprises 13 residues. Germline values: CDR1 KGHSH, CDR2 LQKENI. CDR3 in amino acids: CATANGETGELFF. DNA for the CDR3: TGTGCCACTGCGAACGGAGAAACCGGGGAGCTGTTTTTT.

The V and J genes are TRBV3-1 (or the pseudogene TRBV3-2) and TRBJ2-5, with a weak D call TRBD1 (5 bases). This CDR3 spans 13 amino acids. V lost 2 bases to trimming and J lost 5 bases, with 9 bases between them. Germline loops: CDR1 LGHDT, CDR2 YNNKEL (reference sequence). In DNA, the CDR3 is TGTGCCAGCAGCCAAACAGGTGGGGAGACCCAGTACTTC. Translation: CASSQTGGETQYF.

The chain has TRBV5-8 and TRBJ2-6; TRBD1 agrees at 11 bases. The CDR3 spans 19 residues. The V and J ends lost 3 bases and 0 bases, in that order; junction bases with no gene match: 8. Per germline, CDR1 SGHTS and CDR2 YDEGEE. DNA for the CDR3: TGTGCCAGCAGCTCGGGACGGGGGACAGGGGGCTCTGGGGCCAACGTCCTGACTTTC. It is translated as CASSSGRGTGGSGANVLTF.

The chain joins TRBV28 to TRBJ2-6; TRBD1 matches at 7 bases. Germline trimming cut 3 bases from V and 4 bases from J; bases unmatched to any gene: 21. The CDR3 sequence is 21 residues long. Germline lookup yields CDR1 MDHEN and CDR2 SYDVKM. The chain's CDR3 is CASSLHLRGRVGLLGANVLTF. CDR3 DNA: TGTGCCAGCAGTTTGCATTTGAGGGGGCGCGTCGGCCTCTTAGGGGCCAACGTCCTGACTTTC.

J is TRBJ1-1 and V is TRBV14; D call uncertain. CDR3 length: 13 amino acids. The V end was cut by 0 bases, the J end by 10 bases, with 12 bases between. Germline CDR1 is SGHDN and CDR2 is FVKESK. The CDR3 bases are TGTGCCAGCAGCCAAGATCGCACAGCCCGAGCTTTCTTT. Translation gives CASSQDRTARAFF. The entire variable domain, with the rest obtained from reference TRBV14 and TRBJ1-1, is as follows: EAGVTQFPSHSVIEKGQTVTLRCDPISGHDNLYWYRRVMGKEIKFLLHFVKESKQDESGMPNNRFLAERTGGTYSTLKVQPAELEDSGVYFCASSQDRTARAFFGQGTRLTVV.

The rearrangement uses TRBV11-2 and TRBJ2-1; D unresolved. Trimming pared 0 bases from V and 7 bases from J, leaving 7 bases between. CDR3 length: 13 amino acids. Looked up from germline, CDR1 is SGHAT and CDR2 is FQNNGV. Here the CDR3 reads CASSLDRRNEQFF. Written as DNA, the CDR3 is TGTGCCAGCAGCTTAGATCGTCGGAATGAGCAGTTCTTC.

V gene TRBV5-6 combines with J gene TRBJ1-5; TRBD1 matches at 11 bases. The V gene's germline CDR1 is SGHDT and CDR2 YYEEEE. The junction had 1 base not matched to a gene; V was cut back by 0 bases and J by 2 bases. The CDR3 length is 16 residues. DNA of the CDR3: TGTGCCAGCAGCTTGGGGACAGGGGGCGGCAATCAGCCCCAGCATTTT. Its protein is CASSLGTGGGNQPQHF.